This TCR beta chain emerged from a study of T-cell memory formation after mild COVID-19. General observations from the study: Within pre-infection memory, some responding clones were found, suggesting cross-reactive memory joined.

TCRdb re-called the 5' RACE reads with MiXCR, one entry per CDR3 protein. The table lists roughly 300,000 distinct CDR3 sequences, under 20% of them singletons. This clonotype showed up just a few times. Its matching antigen is unknown. Germline values: CDR1 ENHRY, CDR2 SYGVKD. The V segment lost 10 bases and the J segment 5 bases; nucleotides outside the gene matches: 20. The CDR3 contains 18 residues. The V and J genes are TRBV10-3 and TRBJ2-3; 11 bases agree with TRBD2. The TCR sequence derives from a man aged 18 to 29 who had mild COVID-19 (a few samples of this study predate the infection). Cell type and time point are not known. The sequenced sample consisted of PBMCs or a T cell subset sorted from them (not recorded which). The CDR3 here is CATANSGGGMTFGDTQYF. The CDR3 coding sequence is TGTGCCACCGCCAATAGCGGGGGGGGCATGACATTCGGAGATACGCAGTATTTT.